This record concerns one TCR beta chain sequence. Its antigen is not identified. This CDR3 is 15 amino acids long. V was shortened by 3 bases and J by 1 base, with 10 bases between the two germline ends. From germline, CDR1 is KGHSH and CDR2 LQKENI. The data derive from a study of T cell repertoires in cytomegalovirus infection. At the level of the study: An indication of both CMV infection and matching HLA type came from public TCR beta signatures.

Points from the study as a whole: Identification of carriers of CMV plus the relevant HLA was achieved through cumulative public TCR beta family frequency. Across the ex vivo response, the dominant clonotypes were HLA-C-restricted CMV-specific TCR beta clonotypes.

TCRdb reprocessed the reads via MiXCR and lists one record per CDR3 protein. The data show around 740,000 distinct CDR3 sequences, with 35% seen just once and around 2.6% held by the top ten. The J gene is TRBJ1-5, the V gene TRBV18; D gene uncertain. This clonotype originated in a human donor in good health (CMV status not recorded). Some clones in this sample may be carry-over from other donors' samples. Sample: PBMCs. CDR3 region: CASSPRPWSNQPQHF. DNA of the CDR3: TGTGCCAGCTCACCGCGGCCCTGGAGCAATCAGCCCCAGCATTTT. Full variable domain (rest looked up from reference TRBV18 and TRBJ1-5): NAGVMQNPRHLVRRRGQEARLRCSPMKGHSHVYWYRQLPEEGLKFMVYLQKENIIDESGMPKERFSAEFPKEGPSILRIQQVVRGDSAAYFCASSPRPWSNQPQHFGDGTRLSIL.